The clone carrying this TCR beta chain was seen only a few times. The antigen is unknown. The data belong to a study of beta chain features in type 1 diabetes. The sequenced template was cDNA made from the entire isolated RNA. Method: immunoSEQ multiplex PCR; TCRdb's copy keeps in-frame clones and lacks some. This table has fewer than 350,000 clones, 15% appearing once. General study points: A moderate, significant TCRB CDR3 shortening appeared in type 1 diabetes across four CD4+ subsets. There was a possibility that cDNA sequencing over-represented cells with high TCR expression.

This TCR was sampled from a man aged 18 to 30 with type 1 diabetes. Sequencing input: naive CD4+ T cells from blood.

This CDR3 is CASSRDRVTDTQYF. For the CDR3, the DNA is TGTGCCAGCAGCCGTGACAGGGTCACAGATACGCAGTATTTT. This chain uses TRBV7-9 with TRBJ2-3; 7 positions match TRBD1. The CDR3 runs to 14 residues. Germline loops: CDR1 SEHNR, CDR2 FQNEAQ (reference sequence). The V segment lost 5 bases and the J segment 2 bases; nucleotides outside the gene matches: 4.